A single sample is the source of the 10 T cell receptor beta chains below, sequenced in a study of prognosis after radiotherapy for stage I lung cancer. Multiplex PCR in two rounds served to amplify TCR beta CDR3 from genomic DNA. First-round PCR employed TRBV- and TRBJ-specific primers for each gene. TCRdb reprocessed the multiplex PCR reads with MiXCR, giving one entry per CDR3 protein. The sample contains around 51,000 distinct CDR3 sequences, about a third of which appear only once. Sequencing used PBMCs, obtained before or after stereotactic body radiation therapy (not recorded which). The receptors here all came from a donor at least 50 years old with non-small cell lung cancer.

CDR3 bases: TGTGCCAGCAGACCTCCCAGTAACATTCAGTACTTC. Translated, it gives CASRPPSNIQYF. V is TRBV7-2 and J is TRBJ2-4; D is undetermined. The CDR3 extends over 12 amino acids. CDR1 is SGHTA, CDR2 FQGNSA, per germline. The V end lost 6 bases, the J end lost 7 bases, and 10 bases lay between the germline ends.

The sample holds many counts of this clonotype. V and J are TRBV5-1 and TRBJ2-7; D is perhaps TRBD1 (6 bases). V lost 7 bases and J 3 bases, leaving 14 bases between the germline ends. CDR1 SGHRS and CDR2 YFSETQ come from the germline V gene. This CDR3 contains 13 residues. The CDR3 DNA reads TGCGCCAGCGGCCGGGACACAGACTACGAGCAGTACTTC. Protein: CASGRDTDYEQYF.

CDR3 sequence (DNA): TGTGCCAGCAGCCGGACAGGGGGCCAAGATGGCTACACCTTC. Residues: CASSRTGGQDGYTF. The rearrangement uses TRBV12-3 or TRBV12-4 and TRBJ1-2, with 11 bases lining up with TRBD1. The J segment lost 6 bases and the V segment lost 6 bases, leaving 6 bases of the junction unmatched. The CDR3 sequence is 14 residues long.

At least ten counts were recorded for this clonotype. A read error is likely, as this CDR3 ends without the conserved phenylalanine or tryptophan. The DNA is omitted, as the CDR3 cannot be located on it reliably, and the CDR3 follows TCRdb's listing. V and J are TRBV27 and TRBJ2-3; no check of the table's D call, TRBD2, against the DNA was made. A total of 9 residues make up the CDR3, ends included. Germline V gives CDR1 MNHEY, CDR2 SMNVEV (reference sequence). The CDR3: CASSTRTRT.

The sample holds one count of this clonotype. The chain is built from TRBV5-4 and TRBJ2-5; 9 nucleotides match TRBD2. The germline CDR1 and CDR2 sequences are SGHNT and YYREEE (reference sequence). This CDR3 spans 16 amino acids. With 1 base clipped from V and 7 bases from J, the junction kept 11 bases outside the gene matches. The CDR3 region is CASSLPSGIDRGTQYF. In DNA form, the CDR3 reads TGTGCCAGCAGCTTGCCTAGCGGGATTGATCGGGGGACCCAGTACTTC.

V is TRBV19 and J is TRBJ1-1; D is uncertain. The CDR3 is made up of 16 amino acids. In germline, CDR1 is LNHDA, CDR2 SQIVND (reference sequence). V shed 6 bases and J shed 1 base, with 18 bases lying between them. The CDR3 sequence is CASRTRLPAGNTEAFF. CDR3 nucleotides: TGTGCCAGTAGAACTCGACTCCCGGCCGGGAACACTGAAGCTTTCTTT. Based on the CDR3 plus reference TRBV19 and TRBJ1-1, the full variable domain is DGGITQSPKYLFRKEGQNVTLSCEQNLNHDAMYWYRQDPGQGLRLIYYSQIVNDFQKGDIAEGYSVSREKKESFPLTVTSAQKNPTAFYLCASRTRLPAGNTEAFFGQGTRLTVV.

This clonotype has a count of ten or more. V usage is TRBV20-1 and J usage is TRBJ1-3, with unresolved D. Between the trimmed V and J ends, which lost 4 bases and 0 bases, there was a span of 13 bases. From germline, CDR1 is DFQATT and CDR2 SNEGSKA (reference sequence). The CDR3 totals 15 residues. CDR3 in amino acids: CSAIDDNLSGNTIYF. The DNA of the CDR3 is TGCAGTGCTATCGACGATAACCTCTCTGGAAACACCATATATTTT.

This clonotype was detected ten times or more. The chain links TRBV10-3 to TRBJ2-7, with 7 bases aligning to TRBD1. The V and J ends lost 4 bases and 3 bases, in that order; junction bases with no gene match: 6. This CDR3 comprises 14 residues. Germline V gene sequence: CDR1 ENHRY, CDR2 SYGVKD. This CDR3 reads CAISAKGAIYEQYF. CDR3 nucleotide sequence: TGTGCCATCAGTGCAAAGGGGGCGATCTACGAGCAGTACTTC.

This sequence joins TRBV28 and TRBJ2-7; TRBD1 might be the D (6 bases). The CDR3 extends over 13 amino acids. V was pared by 5 bases and J by 2 bases, with 10 bases between. Germline V gene sequence: CDR1 MDHEN, CDR2 SYDVKM. CDR3 in amino acids: CASSQGQPYEQYF. The CDR3 DNA follows: TGTGCCAGCAGTCAGGGGCAGCCCTACGAGCAGTACTTC. The full variable domain, its missing parts supplied by reference TRBV28 and TRBJ2-7, is DVKVTQSSRYLVKRTGEKVFLECVQDMDHENMFWYRQDPGLGLRLIYFSYDVKMKEKGDIPEGYSVSREKKERFSLILESASTNQTSMYLCASSQGQPYEQYFGPGTRLTVT.

This clonotype was found many times. This rearrangement joins TRBV30 to TRBJ2-3, with 9 bases that match TRBD2. CDR1 is GTSNPN, CDR2 SVGIG, per germline (reference sequence). V gave up 4 bases and J gave up 4 bases; unmatched junction bases: 3. The CDR3 sequence is 13 residues long. The CDR3: CAWTSGTPDTQYF. CDR3 DNA sequence: TGTGCCTGGACTAGCGGGACCCCAGATACGCAGTATTTT.